These 15 T cell receptor beta chains were all obtained from the same sample, sequenced in a study of T-cell reconstitution after alpha-beta-depleted transplantation in children. Preparation of the TCRbeta library used unique molecular identifiers. TCRdb itself ran the PCR reads through MiXCR, one entry per CDR3 protein. The sample holds about 300,000 distinct CDR3 sequences; roughly a tenth are singletons and the top ten take 7% to 9.5%. The material was PBMCs, obtained before TCRalphabeta/CD19-depleted stem cell transplant. The receptor set was obtained from a boy less than two years old with acute myeloid leukemia, due to receive a stem cell transplant.

In its sample, this clonotype was seen many times. This sequence joins TRBV28 and TRBJ1-2; D call uncertain. The germline V gene has CDR1 MDHEN and CDR2 SYDVKM. V was cut by 2 bases and J by 2 bases, with 15 bases left in between. This CDR3 spans 16 amino acids. This CDR3 is CASSLVRSTGNYGYTF. CDR3 sequence (DNA): TGTGCCAGCAGTTTAGTCCGATCGACGGGAAACTATGGCTACACCTTC.

In its sample, this clonotype was seen a few times. This rearrangement joins TRBV4-2 to TRBJ2-3, with 11 bases identical to TRBD2. The CDR3 runs 17 residues. Germline CDR1 and CDR2: LGHNA and YNFKEQ. The trim removed 6 bases at V and 2 bases at J, leaving 10 bases unmatched. The CDR3: CASRRGTSGSITDTQYF. For the CDR3, the DNA is TGTGCCAGCAGGCGCGGGACTAGCGGCTCCATCACAGATACGCAGTATTTT.

This clonotype was seen many times. As DNA, the CDR3 is TGTGCCAGCAGCCCTCAGAGGGTAGCAGTCTCCTACGAGCAGTACTTC. Residues: CASSPQRVAVSYEQYF. The J gene is TRBJ2-7, the V gene TRBV7-8; weak D call: TRBD2 (5 bases). V gave up 5 bases and J gave up 0 bases, with 17 bases separating them. This CDR3 is built from 16 residues. The germline gives CDR1 SGHVS, CDR2 FQNEAQ.

As for this clonotype: With a much larger clone just one base away, this may be a read error. V usage is TRBV28 and J usage is TRBJ2-1; D gene uncertain. This CDR3 is 13 amino acids long. The germline gives CDR1 MDHEN, CDR2 SYDVKM. Trimming shortened V by 3 bases and J by 8 bases, and 11 bases separated the two germline ends. The CDR3 nucleotides are TGTGCCAGCAGTTTCCGGTACGTCCATGAGCAGTTCTTC. Amino acid sequence: CASSFRYVHEQFF.

This clonotype was picked up many times. The rearrangement links TRBV5-1 to TRBJ1-5; TRBD1 matches 10 bases. The CDR3 loop spans 15 amino acids. CDR1 and CDR2 from the germline V gene are SGHRS and YFSETQ. V lost 3 bases and J lost 1; bases outside the gene matches: 1. As DNA, the CDR3 is TGCGCCAGCAGCTGGGGACAGGGGAGCAATCAGCCCCAGCATTTT. Translated: CASSWGQGSNQPQHF. The complete variable domain, with remaining parts taken from reference TRBV5-1 and TRBJ1-5, reads KAGVTQTPRYLIKTRGQQVTLSCSPISGHRSVSWYQQTPGQGLQFLFEYFSETQRNKGNFPGRFSGRQFSNSRSEMNVSTLELGDSALYLCASSWGQGSNQPQHFGDGTRLSIL.

This clonotype came up many times. This chain joins TRBV5-1 and TRBJ2-2; D may correspond to TRBD1 or TRBD2 (5 bases each). The CDR3 has 13 residues. Trimming shortened V by 3 bases and J by 9 bases, and 12 bases separated the two germline ends. Germline V gene sequence: CDR1 SGHRS, CDR2 YFSETQ. CDR3 region: CASSSQRDRELFF. For the CDR3, the DNA is TGCGCCAGCAGCTCCCAACGGGACCGGGAGCTGTTTTTT.

The chain uses TRBV29-1 and TRBJ1-4; no reliable D call. The V gene's germline CDR1 is SQVTM and CDR2 ANQGSEA. The CDR3 spans 13 residues. Trimming shortened V by 2 bases and J by 8 bases, and 12 bases separated the two germline ends. In DNA form, the CDR3 reads TGCAGCGTTGAACCGGAGGGTAACGAAAAACTGTTTTTT. This translates into CSVEPEGNEKLFF.

This clonotype was seen a few times. The chain has TRBV13 and TRBJ2-7; tentatively, D is TRBD1 or TRBD2 (5 bases each). The CDR3 length is 17 residues. The V end was cut by 6 bases, the J end by 9 bases, with 30 bases between. Germline V gene sequence: CDR1 PRHDT, CDR2 FYEKMQ (reference sequence). CDR3 coding DNA: TGTGCCAGCAGTTTGGGACGAGGCGGTTGGCCCCCCGAGGGGCAGTACTTC. It encodes CASSLGRGGWPPEGQYF.

This clonotype was seen repeatedly, ten times or more. The chain uses TRBV7-9 and TRBJ2-2; 8 bases are a match to TRBD2. The germline gives CDR1 SEHNR, CDR2 FQNEAQ (reference sequence). Trimming removed 11 bases from V and 1 base from J; junction bases left unmatched: 12. The CDR3 length is 16 residues. As DNA, the CDR3 is TGTGCCCCGTCGGGTGGACTAGCACAGAACACCGGGGAGCTGTTTTTT. Its translation: CAPSGGLAQNTGELFF.

This clonotype was recorded at least ten times. The chain employs TRBV20-1 and TRBJ1-6; 8 bases are a match to TRBD1. The CDR3 runs to 14 residues. Per the germline V gene, CDR1 is DFQATT and CDR2 is SNEGSKA (reference sequence). V was clipped by 0 bases and J by 12 bases; unmatched bases: 7. This CDR3 reads CSARDSRGQLPLHF. The CDR3 DNA reads TGCAGTGCTAGAGATAGCAGGGGGCAATTACCCCTCCACTTT.

This clonotype has a count of ten or more. J is TRBJ2-6 and V is TRBV11-1, with D tentatively TRBD1 (6 bases). Per the germline V gene, CDR1 is SGHAT and CDR2 is FQDESV (reference sequence). Trimming left V 3 bases short and J 0 bases short, with 9 bases between. This CDR3 region has 16 residues. The CDR3, as DNA: TGTGCCAGCAGCTTCCGACAGGCCTCTGGGGCCAACGTCCTGACTTTC. Translating gives CASSFRQASGANVLTF.

At least ten counts were recorded for this clonotype. This chain uses TRBV20-1 with TRBJ2-1; 8 positions agree with TRBD2. This CDR3 comprises 13 residues. V shed 6 bases and J 10 bases; nucleotides not matched to a gene: 11. Germline values: CDR1 DFQATT, CDR2 SNEGSKA (reference sequence). The CDR3: CSAPKDSSGEQFF. The DNA of the CDR3 is TGCAGTGCCCCGAAGGACTCTAGCGGGGAGCAGTTCTTC.

This clonotype was seen ten or more times. The CDR3: CATSDLGRGNEQFF. CDR3 coding DNA: TGTGCCACCAGTGATTTGGGACGAGGCAATGAGCAGTTCTTC. V is TRBV24-1 and J is TRBJ2-1, with unresolved D. The germline CDR1 and CDR2 sequences are KGHDR and SFDVKD. V was pared by 0 bases and J by 6 bases, with 8 bases between. This CDR3 has 14 residues.

This clonotype was counted at least ten times. The chain carries TRBV29-1 and TRBJ1-3, with D maybe TRBD1 (5 bases). The CDR3 contains 14 residues. CDR1 is SQVTM and CDR2 is ANQGSEA in the germline V gene. The germline V and J ends were trimmed by 3 bases and 0 bases, with 9 bases remaining between them. CDR3 protein: CSVEGDISGNTIYF. Written as DNA, the CDR3 is TGCAGCGTTGAGGGGGATATCTCTGGAAACACCATATATTTT.

This clonotype was picked up many times. The chain carries TRBV10-3 and TRBJ2-5, with TRBD1 matching over 9 bases. Germline V gene lookup returns CDR1 ENHRY and CDR2 SYGVKD. Trimming took 4 bases from V and 3 from J; bases not matched to a gene: 0. The CDR3 loop spans 13 amino acids. The CDR3 protein is CAISGDREETQYF. CDR3 nucleotide sequence: TGTGCCATCAGTGGGGACAGGGAAGAGACCCAGTACTTC.